This T cell receptor (beta chain) was obtained from a study of cytomegalovirus exposure and HLA in healthy donors. Germline V gives CDR1 KGHSH, CDR2 LQKENI. The CDR3 totals 15 residues. V lost 6 bases, J lost 4 bases, and 6 bases stayed unmatched. Profiled with immunoSEQ multiplex PCR; TCRdb holds only in-frame clones, not every one. The sample consists of 250,000 to 300,000 clones, 80% to 90% of them appearing once. Broader study findings: Cytomegalovirus status, reportedly, was diagnosed with high specificity and sensitivity by the classifier. In vitro experiments confirmed that a few CMV-associated chains were specific for CMV antigens. Cytomegalovirus association was listed for 150 or so TCR beta chains.

This clone appeared once. What it recognizes is unknown. Separate from the approximately 670-subject first cohort was the approximately 130-subject validation cohort, to which the donors belonged. The specimen was PBMCs. The clonotype originates from a woman between 18 and 29 years old in good health and CMV-seronegative. V and J are TRBV18 and TRBJ1-5; TRBD1 matches at 10 bases. In DNA, the CDR3 is TGTGCCAGCTCGGCCGGGACAGGGGCAAATCAGCCCCAGCATTTT. Its translation is CASSAGTGANQPQHF.